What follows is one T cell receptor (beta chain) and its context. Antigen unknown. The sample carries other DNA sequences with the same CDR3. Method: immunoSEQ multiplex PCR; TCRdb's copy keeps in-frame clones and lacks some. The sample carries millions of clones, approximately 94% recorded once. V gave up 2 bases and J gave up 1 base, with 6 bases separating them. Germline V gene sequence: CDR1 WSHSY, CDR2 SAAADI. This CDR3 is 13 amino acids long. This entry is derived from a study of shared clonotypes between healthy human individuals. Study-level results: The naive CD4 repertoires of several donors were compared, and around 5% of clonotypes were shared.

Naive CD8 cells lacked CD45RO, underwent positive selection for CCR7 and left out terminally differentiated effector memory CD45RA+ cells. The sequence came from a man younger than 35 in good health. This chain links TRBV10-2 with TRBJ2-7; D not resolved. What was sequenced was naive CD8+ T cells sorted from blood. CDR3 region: CASSEGGSYEQYF. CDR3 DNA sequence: TGCGCCAGCAGTGAGGGTGGATCCTACGAGCAGTACTTC.